These 7 T cell receptor beta chains share one sample of origin, sequenced in a study of blood T cell repertoires in COVID-19. Sequenced by immunoSEQ multiplex PCR; TCRdb stores in-frame clones only, minus some. The sample consists of 72,000 or so clones, about 80% of them appearing once. The specimen was peripheral blood. These receptor sequences come from a man between 65 and 85 years old who had recovered from COVID-19.

The genes are TRBV12-3 or TRBV12-4 and TRBJ1-2, with unresolved D. V lost 4 bases and J lost 3, with 6 bases in between. The CDR3 is made up of 12 amino acids. CDR3 in amino acids: CASSWADYGYTF. CDR3 bases: TGTGCCAGCAGTTGGGCTGACTATGGCTACACCTTC.

The chain uses TRBV9 and TRBJ2-2; the match to TRBD1 covers 7 bases. The CDR3 contains 17 residues. J lost 0 bases, V lost 4 bases, and 9 bases had no gene match. Germline CDR1 and CDR2: SGDLS and YYNGEE. The CDR3 region has the DNA TGTGCCAGCAGCCCACCCGCCGGGACAGCGAACACCGGGGAGCTGTTTTTT. Its protein is CASSPPAGTANTGELFF.

The chain uses TRBV11-3 and TRBJ2-1; tentative D call: TRBD1 (6 bases). CDR1 is SGHNT and CDR2 is YENEEA in the germline V gene. The CDR3 consists of 14 residues. V was trimmed by 5 bases and J by 4 bases, leaving 12 bases between them. The CDR3 sequence: CASSPRQVYNEQFF. The CDR3 nucleotides are TGTGCCAGCAGCCCCCGACAGGTGTACAATGAGCAGTTCTTC.

This chain connects TRBV7-2 to TRBJ1-5; D not certain. The V gene's germline CDR1 is SGHTA and CDR2 FQGNSA. Trimming left V 4 bases short and J 4 bases short, with 8 bases between. The CDR3 length is 13 residues. CDR3 region: CASSSRENQPQHF. CDR3 nucleotides: TGTGCCAGCAGCTCTAGGGAGAATCAGCCCCAGCATTTT.

This chain joins TRBV6-4 and TRBJ1-2; D gene unclear. Germline V lookup: CDR1 MRHNA, CDR2 SNTAGT. V was cut by 6 bases and J by 8 bases, with 19 bases left in between. The CDR3 sequence is 14 residues long. The CDR3 nucleotides read TGTGCCAGCAGAGCTGGATTTCAAGGCGGAGGCTACACCTTC. It yields the protein CASRAGFQGGGYTF.

V usage is TRBV19 and J usage is TRBJ2-4, with 7 bases lining up with TRBD2. The CDR3 contains 13 residues. V shed 7 bases, J shed 9 bases, and the junction held 9 bases outside the gene matches. The germline V gene has CDR1 LNHDA and CDR2 SQIVND (reference sequence). The CDR3 DNA sequence: TGTGCCAGTACCCCACGGGAGGAAAGCATTCAGTACTTC. Its protein product is CASTPREESIQYF.

This clone has a handful of counts. The chain employs TRBV6-1 and TRBJ1-3; D ambiguous. The CDR3 spans 13 residues. V lost 7 bases and J 0 bases, leaving 7 bases between the germline ends. Germline-derived CDR1 and CDR2 are MNHNS and SASEGT. CDR3 loop: CASKRASGNTIYF. In DNA, the CDR3 is TGTGCCAGCAAAAGAGCCTCTGGAAACACCATATATTTT.